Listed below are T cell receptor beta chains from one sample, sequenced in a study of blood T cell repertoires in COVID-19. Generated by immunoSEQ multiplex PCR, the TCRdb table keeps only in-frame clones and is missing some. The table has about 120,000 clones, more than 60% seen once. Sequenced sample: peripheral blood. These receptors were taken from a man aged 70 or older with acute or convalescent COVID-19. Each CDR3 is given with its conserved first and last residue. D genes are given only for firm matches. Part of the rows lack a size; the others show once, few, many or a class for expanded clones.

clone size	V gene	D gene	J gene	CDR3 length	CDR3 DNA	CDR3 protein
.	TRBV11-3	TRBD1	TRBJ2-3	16	TGTGCCAGCAGCTACCGACAGGGGGGGGACACAGATACGCAGTATTTT	CASSYRQGGDTDTQYF
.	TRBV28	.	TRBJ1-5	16	TGTGCCAGCAGGGGACCGTTCGGGGGGAGCAATCAGCCCCAGCATTTT	CASRGPFGGSNQPQHF
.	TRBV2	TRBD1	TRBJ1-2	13	TGTGCCAGCCTGGACAGGGGGCCGGATGGCTACACCTTC	CASLDRGPDGYTF
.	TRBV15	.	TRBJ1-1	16	TGTGCCACCAGCAGTGGACACCTTTTCATGAACACTGAAGCTTTCTTT	CATSSGHLFMNTEAFF
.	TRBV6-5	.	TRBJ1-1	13	TGTGCCAGCAGCCATAGGGGGGGCACTGAAGCTTTCTTT	CASSHRGGTEAFF
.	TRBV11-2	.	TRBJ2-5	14	TGTGCCAGCAGCTTAGAACCAGGTGGGGAGACCCAGTACTTC	CASSLEPGGETQYF
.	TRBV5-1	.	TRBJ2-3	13	TGCGCCAGCAGCTATGGACAGACAGATACGCAGTATTTT	CASSYGQTDTQYF
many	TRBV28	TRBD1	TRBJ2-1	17	TGTGCCAGCAGTGACCTCGGTGGGACAGGGCTGGGCAATGAGCAGTTCTTC	CASSDLGGTGLGNEQFF
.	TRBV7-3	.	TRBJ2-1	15	TGTGCCAGCAGCTTAGTGGCCGTATCCTACAATGAGCAGTTCTTC	CASSLVAVSYNEQFF
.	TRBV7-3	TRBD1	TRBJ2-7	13	TGTGCCAGCAGCGACCCGACAGGGGCCGAGCAGTACTTC	CASSDPTGAEQYF
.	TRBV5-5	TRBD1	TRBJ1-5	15	TGTGCCAGCAGCGACAGGGGGCTGAGCAATCAGCCCCAGCATTTT	CASSDRGLSNQPQHF
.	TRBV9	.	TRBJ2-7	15	TGTGCCAGCAGCTGGACAGAAGATCCCTCCTACGAGCAGTACTTC	CASSWTEDPSYEQYF
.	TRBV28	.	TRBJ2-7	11	TGTGCCAGCCAAACAGGCTACGAGCAGTACTTC	CASQTGYEQYF
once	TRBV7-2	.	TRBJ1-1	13	TGTGCCAGCAGCTGGGGGGGCCAGCCGTTAGCCGAATTT	CASSWGGQPLAEF
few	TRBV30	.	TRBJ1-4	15	TGTGCCTGGAATGTGGGGCGGACGAAGGTTGAAAAACTGTTTTTT	CAWNVGRTKVEKLFF
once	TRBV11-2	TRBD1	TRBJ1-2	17	TGTGCCAGCAGCCTTCTTGCCGGGACAGGGACGGGCTATGGCTACACCTTC	CASSLLAGTGTGYGYTF
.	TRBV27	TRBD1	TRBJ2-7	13	TGTGCCAGCAGGTCGACAGGGGGCCACGAGCAGTACTTC	CASRSTGGHEQYF
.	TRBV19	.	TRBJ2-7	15	TGTGCCAGTAGTATAGACCTTGTCGAGTCTTACGAGCAGTACTTC	CASSIDLVESYEQYF
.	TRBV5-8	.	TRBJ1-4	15	TGTGCCAGCAGCTTGGATGGCGGGTTTTTTGAAAAACTGTTTTTT	CASSLDGGFFEKLFF
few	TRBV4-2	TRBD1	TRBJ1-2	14	TGTGCCAGCAACTCCGGGACAGGGATGAACGGCTACACCTTC	CASNSGTGMNGYTF
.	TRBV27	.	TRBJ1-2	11	TGTGCCAGCAGTGACTACTATGGCTACACCTTC	CASSDYYGYTF
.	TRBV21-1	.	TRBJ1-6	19	TGTGCCAGCAGCAAAGTAAGGGACAGGCACTTAGCCTATAATTCACCCCTCCACTTT	CASSKVRDRHLAYNSPLHF
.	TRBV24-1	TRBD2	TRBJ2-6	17	TGTGCCACCGGGACTAGCGGGGGTGGGGCTGGGGCCAACGTCCTGACTTTC	CATGTSGGGAGANVLTF
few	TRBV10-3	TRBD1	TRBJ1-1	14	TGTGCCATCAGTGAGTCGACAGGGGTGACTGAAGCTTTCTTT	CAISESTGVTEAFF
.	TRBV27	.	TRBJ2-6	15	TGTGCCAGCAGTTCACAGGGAAGTGGGGCCAACGTCCTGACTTTC	CASSSQGSGANVLTF
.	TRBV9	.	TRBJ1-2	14	TGTGCCAGCAGCGTAGATCAGGGGAAATATGGCTACACCTTC	CASSVDQGKYGYTF
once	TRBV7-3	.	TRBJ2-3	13	TGTGCCAGCAGCCCGTCCTCCACAGATACGCAGTATTTT	CASSPSSTDTQYF
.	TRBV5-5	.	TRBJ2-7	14	TGTGCCAGCAGCACTAGGGACTCCACCTACGAGCAGTACTTC	CASSTRDSTYEQYF
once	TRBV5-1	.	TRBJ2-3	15	TGCGCCAGCAGCTTGGCCTCGGGAGTTAAAGATACGCAGTATTTT	CASSLASGVKDTQYF
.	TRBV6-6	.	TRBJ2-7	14	TGTGCCAGCACCAAGGCTGGGCAAACCTACGAGCAGTACTTC	CASTKAGQTYEQYF
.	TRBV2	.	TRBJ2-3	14	TGTGCCAGCAGTCCAGGACTCGGATCGGATACGCAGTATTTT	CASSPGLGSDTQYF
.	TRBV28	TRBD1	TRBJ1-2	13	TGTGCCACCTCGACAGGGGTGCGCTATGGCTACACCTTC	CATSTGVRYGYTF
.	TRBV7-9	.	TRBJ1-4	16	TGTGCCAGCAGCTTAGCGCTTTCCGGGTTTAATGAAAAACTGTTTTTT	CASSLALSGFNEKLFF
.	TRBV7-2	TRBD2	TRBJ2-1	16	TGTGCCAGCAGCCAGTATAGCGGGGGGGGCTTGAATGAGCAGTTCTTC	CASSQYSGGGLNEQFF
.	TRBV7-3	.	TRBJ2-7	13	TGTGCCAGCATCCGCGCCCCGCGCTACGAGCAGTACTTC	CASIRAPRYEQYF
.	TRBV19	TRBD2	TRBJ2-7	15	TGTGCCAGTAGTGGGCTAGCGGGGTCTCGAGGGGAGCAGTACTTC	CASSGLAGSRGEQYF
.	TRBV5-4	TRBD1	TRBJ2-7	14	TGTGCCAGCAGCCGACAGGGGCTTATAGGCGAGCAGTACTTC	CASSRQGLIGEQYF
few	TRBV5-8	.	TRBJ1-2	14	TGTGCCAGCAGCTTGGTCGGAGGCAGGAGCGGCTACACCTTC	CASSLVGGRSGYTF
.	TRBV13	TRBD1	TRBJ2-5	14	TGTGCCAGCAGCTACGGGACAGAGCAAGAGACCCAGTACTTC	CASSYGTEQETQYF
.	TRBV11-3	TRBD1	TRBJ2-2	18	TGTGCCAGCAGCTTTGGCAGGGGGACCCCCGGCAGCACCGGGGAGCTGTTTTTT	CASSFGRGTPGSTGELFF
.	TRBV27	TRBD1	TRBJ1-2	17	TGTGCCAGCAGTCCGCTGAGCCCCGCAGGGGGCCCCTATGGCTACACCTTC	CASSPLSPAGGPYGYTF
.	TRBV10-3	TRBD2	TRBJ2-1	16	TGTGCCATCAGTGATATAGCGGGGGGGAATTGGAATGAGCAGTTCTTC	CAISDIAGGNWNEQFF
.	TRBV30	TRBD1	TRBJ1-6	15	TGTGCCTGGTCTCGGACAGGGTTTGATAATTCACCCCTCCACTTT	CAWSRTGFDNSPLHF
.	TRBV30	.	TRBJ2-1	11	TGTGCCTGGAGTAGGCGGGGTGAGCAGTTCTTC	CAWSRRGEQFF
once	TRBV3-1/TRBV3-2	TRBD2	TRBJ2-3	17	TGTGCCAGCAGCCGTAGGCTAGCGGGGGGAGAGGTAGATACGCAGTATTTT	CASSRRLAGGEVDTQYF
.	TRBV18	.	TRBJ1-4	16	TGTGCCAGCTCACGAATTCAGGGCTCTAATAGTGAAAAACTGTTTTTT	CASSRIQGSNSEKLFF
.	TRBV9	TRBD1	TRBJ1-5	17	TGTGCCAGCAGCCTCGGGACAGAACAATATAGCAATCAGCCCCAGCATTTT	CASSLGTEQYSNQPQHF
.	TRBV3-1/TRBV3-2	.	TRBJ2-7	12	TGTGCCAGCAGCCAAGAGTCGTACGAGCAGTACTTC	CASSQESYEQYF
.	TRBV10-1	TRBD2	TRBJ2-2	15	TGCGCCAGCAGAACTAGCGGGAGTCGTACCGGGGAGCTGTTTTTT	CASRTSGSRTGELFF
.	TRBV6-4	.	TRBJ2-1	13	TGTGCCAGCAGCAAATTCGAGGACAATGAGCGGTTCTTC	CASSKFEDNERFF
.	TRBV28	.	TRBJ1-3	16	TGTGCCAGCAGTTCCCCGGGGGGTCGAGCGGGAAACACCATATATTTT	CASSSPGGRAGNTIYF
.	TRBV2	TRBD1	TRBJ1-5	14	TGTGCCAGCAGCGCTACAGGGGGCGTTCAGCCCCAGCATTTT	CASSATGGVQPQHF
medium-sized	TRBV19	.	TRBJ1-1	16	TGTGCCAGTAGTATAGTGGCGGGGAGGGAGAACACTGAAGCTTTCTTT	CASSIVAGRENTEAFF
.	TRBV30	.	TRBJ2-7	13	TGTGCCTGGACCGGAGATCGGTCCTACGAGCAGTACTTC	CAWTGDRSYEQYF
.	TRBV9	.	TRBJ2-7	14	TGTGCCAGCAGCCCCCGCCCGTCTAGCGCCTCGCGGTACTTC	CASSPRPSSASRYF